These T cell receptor beta chains were read from a single sample in a study of cytomegalovirus exposure and HLA in healthy donors. The assay was immunoSEQ multiplex PCR, and TCRdb's table has in-frame clones only and misses some. The repertoire has 100,000 to 120,000 clones, roughly 72% of them found once; the top ten carry roughly 4.2%. The source material was PBMCs. The receptors originated from a woman between 40 and 50 years old in good health and CMV-seropositive. Each CDR3 is given with its conserved first and last residue.

v_call | cdr3_length | cdr3_aa
TRBV15 | 20 | CATSRADDYSGTASNQPQHF
TRBV27 | 14 | CASRGLTLSYEQYF
TRBV5-1 | 15 | CASRASPGTGNGYTF
TRBV2 | 14 | CASSVGRDNSPLHF
TRBV13 | 13 | CASSSQGRYGYTF
TRBV11-3 | 16 | CASSLGPTGASNEQFF
TRBV28 | 11 | CASTGNTEAFF
TRBV18 | 14 | CASSTRASSYEQYF
TRBV6-1 | 15 | CASSWRRQGTDTQYF
TRBV7-8 | 14 | CASSTTGGPQPQHF
TRBV27 | 14 | CATSLRGWDQPQHF
TRBV5-1 | 13 | CASSLTGITEAFF
TRBV19 | 15 | CASSIVQGNTGELFF
TRBV6-5 | 14 | CASSRTGVRETQYF
TRBV7-2 | 16 | CASSTLGGLFNSPLHF
TRBV7-9 | 13 | CASSFVGGDGYTF
TRBV6-5 | 14 | CASRLGTASRPLHF
TRBV9 | 17 | CASSRTLAGAGTDTQYF
TRBV2 | 16 | CASKDGALTYNSPLHF
TRBV29-1 | 14 | CSVLPGTGAYEQYF
TRBV18 | 14 | CASSGTGLLYEQYF
TRBV5-1 | 14 | CASSTGQGYNEQFF
TRBV6-1 | 15 | CASSPSLAGDYEQYF
TRBV7-2 | 14 | CASSLTGGTDTQYF
TRBV2 | 15 | CASSPGRLYNQPQHF
TRBV12-5 | 12 | CASGGQGDGYTF
TRBV6-5 | 16 | CASSSLGLGQLYEQYF
TRBV5-5 | 19 | CASPPPGGTGALMGTEAFF
TRBV6-5 | 14 | CASSTTNSNQPQHF
TRBV7-2 | 16 | CASSSRGGGSYNEQFF
TRBV2 | 14 | CASSERSPLQPQHF
TRBV10-3 | 13 | CATRQGSGNTIYF
TRBV7-9 | 15 | CSSSLFPGGYYEQYF
TRBV6-6 | 14 | CASSYLADYNEQFF
TRBV18 | 17 | CASSPLPGVPSTDTQYF
TRBV10-3 | 14 | CAISESSRPNEQFF
TRBV14 | 20 | CASSQVYLGRGPSGANVLTF
TRBV29-1 | 15 | CSVESAGSSTDTQYF
TRBV5-5 | 16 | CASSFVGTSNSYEQYF
TRBV6-6 | 16 | CASSYSAQFIRQPQHF
TRBV9 | 16 | CASSVSQGVGNTEAFF
TRBV4-1 | 15 | CASSQDASGAYEQYF